The 9 T cell receptor beta chains presented below share a single source sample, sequenced in a study of regulatory T cells in long-lasting Graves disease (dated by TCRdb to about 2021). Library preparation used multiplex PCR. The sequencing machine was an Illumina HiSeq 4000. iRepertoire HTBI primers and Arm-PCR amplification of CDR3 regions were used to construct TCR beta libraries. In-frame beta chains were kept once TCRdb had trimmed the public reads at Q25 with fastp and called clones with MiXCR. Rows merge per CDR3 protein into single entries with the most common DNA and genes. For this sample the table gives around 460,000 distinct CDR3 sequences, of which about 20% were detected only once. Roughly 14% of the sample comes from the top ten. The time point label for this specimen denotes: persistent/refractory GD, antithyroid drugs over 5 years with positive TRAb. RNA was extracted from PBMCs in TRIzol for both TCR sequencing and RNA sequencing.

Sequences were derived from peripheral blood mononuclear cells (PBMCs), sampled when the disease was refractory, from a patient treated with antithyroid drugs. The receptors were sampled from a female donor with Graves disease.

This clonotype was seen many times. The V and J genes are TRBV15 and TRBJ2-5; D is undetermined. Germline V lookup: CDR1 LNHNV, CDR2 YYDKDF (reference sequence). The V gene lost 0 bases and the J gene lost 5 bases, with 4 bases spanning the gap. This CDR3 has 12 amino acids. The CDR3 nucleotides read TGTGCCACCAGCAGAGATCGGGAGACCCAGTACTTC. It is translated as CATSRDRETQYF.

This clonotype occurred many times. CDR3 in DNA: TGTGCCATCAGTGAGTTGGGGAATCAGCCCCAGCATTTT. Translated: CAISELGNQPQHF. The chain combines TRBV10-3 with TRBJ1-5, with D hard to call. The V end was cut by 1 base, the J end by 4 bases, with 5 bases between. CDR1 and CDR2 (germline): ENHRY, SYGVKD. CDR3 length equals 13 residues.

This clonotype appeared a few times. V is TRBV27 and J is TRBJ2-7; D remains unclear. Germline V CDR1 and CDR2: MNHEY, SMNVEV (reference sequence). V lost 6 bases, J lost 2 bases, and 11 bases lay in between. This CDR3 is 13 amino acids long. CDR3 sequence reads: CASRNPLPYEQYF. CDR3 DNA sequence: TGTGCCAGCAGAAATCCCCTCCCCTACGAGCAGTACTTC.

This rearrangement joins TRBV25-1 to TRBJ2-3, with 8 bases that match TRBD2. J was trimmed by 4 bases and V by 5 bases; bases with no gene match: 8. In germline, CDR1 is MGHDK, CDR2 SYGVNS. The CDR3 totals 15 residues. The CDR3 loop is CASSLAGGSPDTQYF. CDR3 DNA: TGTGCCAGCAGTCTTGCGGGAGGCTCACCAGATACGCAGTATTTT.

The chain recombines TRBV15 with TRBJ2-6; D is perhaps TRBD2 (6 bases). V was pared by 1 base and J by 0 bases, with 13 bases between. CDR3 size: 18 residues. CDR1 and CDR2 from the germline V gene are LNHNV and YYDKDF (reference sequence). The CDR3 coding sequence is TGTGCCACCAGCAGAGTGCGGGGCTCGCTCTCTGGGGCCAACGTCCTGACTTTC. Amino acids: CATSRVRGSLSGANVLTF.

V and J are TRBV7-2 and TRBJ1-2; 8 positions match TRBD1. The CDR3 sequence is 16 residues long. Germline V gives CDR1 SGHTA, CDR2 FQGNSA. Germline trimming cut 5 bases from V and 7 bases from J; bases unmatched to any gene: 15. CDR3 sequence reads: CASSTSGQEGFAGYTF. In DNA form, the CDR3 reads TGTGCCAGCAGCACGTCGGGACAGGAGGGGTTCGCTGGCTACACCTTC.

This clonotype appeared many times. V and J are TRBV12-3 or TRBV12-4 and TRBJ1-5, with D perhaps TRBD1 (5 bases). The CDR3 length is 14 residues. Trimming removed 7 bases from V and 3 bases from J, with 13 bases in between. CDR3 sequence (DNA): TGTGCCAGCACTGGAGGAGGGGCCAATCAGCCCCAGCATTTT. Translation: CASTGGGANQPQHF.

In its sample, this clonotype was seen many times. Its ends do not fully match the called genes, so a read error is possible. The chain has TRBV28 and TRBJ2-7; possible D gene TRBD2, 5 bases. The CDR3 has 14 residues. Germline lookup yields CDR1 MDHEN and CDR2 SYDVKM. CDR3 in DNA: TGTGCCAGCAGTTTTATGGACTTCTCCGACGAGCAGTACTTC. Its translation: CASSFMDFSDEQYF. The full variable domain, its missing parts supplied by reference TRBV28 and TRBJ2-7, is DVKVTQSSRYLVKRTGEKVFLECVQDMDHENMFWYRQDPGLGLRLIYFSYDVKMKEKGDIPEGYSVSREKKERFSLILESASTNQTSMYLCASSFMDFSDEQYFGPGTRLTVT.

This clonotype was detected many times. The V gene is TRBV10-3, the J gene TRBJ1-1, with no clear D. V was trimmed by 6 bases and J by 4 bases, leaving 9 bases between them. Per germline, CDR1 ENHRY and CDR2 SYGVKD. The CDR3 totals 12 residues. This chain's CDR3 is CAISEGITEAFF. The DNA of the CDR3 is TGTGCCATCAGCGAGGGTATCACTGAAGCTTTCTTT.